This T cell receptor beta chain was sequenced in a study of OX40 agonist ivuxolimab in advanced cancers. Only in-frame clones appear in the TCRdb table, and some are missing; sequencing was by immunoSEQ multiplex PCR. The sample yields 90,000 to 100,000 clones, more than 85% seen once. V lost 5 bases to trimming and J lost 2 bases, with 20 bases between them. CDR1 SGHTA and CDR2 FQGTGA come from the germline V gene. The CDR3 contains 17 residues. The sequence was collected from an adult with an advanced solid tumor such as melanoma, head and neck, liver or kidney cancer. Sequenced here: CD4+ or CD8+ T cells sorted from blood, sampled in a trial of the OX40 agonist ivuxolimab. The chain joins TRBV7-3 to TRBJ2-3; D perhaps matches TRBD2 (5 bases). The CDR3 loop reads CASSPNAGGPATDTQYF. CDR3 bases: TGTGCCAGCAGCCCCAACGCTGGAGGCCCCGCCACAGATACGCAGTATTTT. Based on the CDR3 plus reference TRBV7-3 and TRBJ2-3, the full variable domain is GAGVSQTPSNKVTEKGKYVELRCDPISGHTALYWYRQSLGQGPEFLIYFQGTGAADDSGLPNDRFFAVRPEGSVSTLKIQRTERGDSAVYLCASSPNAGGPATDTQYFGPGTRLTVL.